The entry below describes one T cell receptor beta chain. The CDR3 has 11 amino acids. The V end was cut by 5 bases, the J end by 3 bases, with 5 bases between. Germline V gene sequence: CDR1 MGHDK, CDR2 SYGVNS. The method was immunoSEQ multiplex PCR; TCRdb's version includes in-frame clones alone and lacks a portion of them. The table records about 220,000 clones, roughly 90% of them present only once. This sample is part of a study of blood T cell repertoires in COVID-19. Turning to the study itself: Spain, Italy and the United States supplied samples that represented acute and convalescent COVID-19.

Cohorts were assigned according to the clinical history that participants reported. Specimen: PBMCs or T cells enriched from blood (not recorded which). This TCR derives from a middle-aged woman with acute COVID-19. The chain joins TRBV25-1 to TRBJ2-7; D uncertain. The CDR3 reads CASSLFYEQYF. CDR3 bases: TGTGCCAGCAGTCTTTTCTACGAGCAGTACTTC.